Shown below are 21 T cell receptor beta chains from a single sample sequenced in a study of OX40 agonist ivuxolimab in advanced cancers. Only in-frame clones appear in the TCRdb table, and some are missing; sequencing was by immunoSEQ multiplex PCR. The sample includes about 90,000 clones, approximately 85% of them seen just once. Material: CD4+ or CD8+ T cells sorted from blood, obtained in a trial of the OX40 agonist ivuxolimab. These receptors originate from an adult with an advanced solid tumor such as melanoma, head and neck, liver or kidney cancer.

V usage is TRBV25-1 and J usage is TRBJ1-6, with D perhaps TRBD1 (6 bases). CDR3 length equals 15 residues. Between the trimmed V and J ends, which lost 6 bases and 7 bases, there was a span of 16 bases. Germline loops: CDR1 MGHDK, CDR2 SYGVNS. The CDR3 coding sequence is TGTGCCAGCAGAGGGGGTGGGGAGGGGAATTCACCCCTCCACTTT. The encoded protein is CASRGGGEGNSPLHF.

This CDR3 reads CASSLGGGEQTEAFF. Here the CDR3 DNA reads TGCGCCAGCAGCTTGGGCGGTGGCGAGCAAACTGAAGCTTTCTTT. The chain recombines TRBV5-1 with TRBJ1-1, with D uncertain. V was cut by 0 bases and J by 5 bases, with 14 bases left in between. CDR3 length: 15 amino acids. Germline values: CDR1 SGHRS, CDR2 YFSETQ.

The chain employs TRBV5-1 and TRBJ1-4; 10 bases agree with TRBD1. The V and J ends lost 4 bases and 8 bases, in that order; junction bases with no gene match: 8. The germline V gene has CDR1 SGHRS and CDR2 YFSETQ. The CDR3 sequence is 15 residues long. CDR3 sequence (DNA): TGCGCCAGCAGCGAGTCCGGGACAGGGGACGAAAAACTGTTTTTT. As protein: CASSESGTGDEKLFF. Complete variable domain (other parts from reference TRBV5-1 and TRBJ1-4): KAGVTQTPRYLIKTRGQQVTLSCSPISGHRSVSWYQQTPGQGLQFLFEYFSETQRNKGNFPGRFSGRQFSNSRSEMNVSTLELGDSALYLCASSESGTGDEKLFFGSGTQLSVL.

This chain links TRBV28 with TRBJ1-6; D perhaps matches TRBD1 (6 bases). CDR1 MDHEN and CDR2 SYDVKM come from the germline V gene. V lost 6 bases and J 7 bases, leaving 13 bases between the germline ends. The CDR3 runs to 14 residues. The CDR3, as DNA: TGTGCCAGCAGCGTCGGACAGTTGAATTCACCCCTCCACTTT. It translates to CASSVGQLNSPLHF. Full variable domain (remainder filled in from reference TRBV28 and TRBJ1-6): DVKVTQSSRYLVKRTGEKVFLECVQDMDHENMFWYRQDPGLGLRLIYFSYDVKMKEKGDIPEGYSVSREKKERFSLILESASTNQTSMYLCASSVGQLNSPLHFGNGTRLTVT.

The rearrangement links TRBV28 to TRBJ1-2, with TRBD1 as a possible D gene (6 bases). CDR3 length: 15 residues. Trimming left V 6 bases short and J 4 bases short, with 18 bases between. Germline values: CDR1 MDHEN, CDR2 SYDVKM. In DNA, the CDR3 is TGTGCCAGCAGCATCACGATTGGGACATCCTATGGCTACACCTTC. This sequence encodes CASSITIGTSYGYTF.

The rearrangement joins TRBV2 to TRBJ2-1; D tentatively reads TRBD1 or TRBD2 (5 bases each). The CDR3 spans 14 residues. Germline-derived CDR1 and CDR2 are SNHLY and FYNNEI. With 6 bases removed from V and 5 bases from J, the gap between germline ends came to 14 bases. The CDR3 nucleotides are TGTGCCAGCAGCTCCGGGACGTGGGACAATGAGCAGTTCTTC. Amino acids: CASSSGTWDNEQFF.

This sequence joins TRBV5-1 and TRBJ1-2; tentative D call: TRBD1 (5 bases). This CDR3 contains 14 residues. Per the germline V gene, CDR1 is SGHRS and CDR2 is YFSETQ. V lost 1 base and J 0 bases, leaving 7 bases between the germline ends. The CDR3 spells CASSLQGTNYGYTF. The DNA of the CDR3 is TGCGCCAGCAGCTTGCAGGGAACTAACTATGGCTACACCTTC. Full variable domain (rest looked up from reference TRBV5-1 and TRBJ1-2): KAGVTQTPRYLIKTRGQQVTLSCSPISGHRSVSWYQQTPGQGLQFLFEYFSETQRNKGNFPGRFSGRQFSNSRSEMNVSTLELGDSALYLCASSLQGTNYGYTFGSGTRLTVV.

The J gene is TRBJ2-5, the V gene TRBV18, with D unclear. The CDR3 totals 14 residues. V lost 2 bases and J lost 5, with 12 bases in between. Germline assignment: CDR1 KGHSH and CDR2 LQKENI. This chain's CDR3 is CASSPSRLGETQYF. The CDR3 DNA reads TGTGCCAGCTCACCAAGCCGGTTAGGGGAGACCCAGTACTTC.

This clone has just one count. The chain carries TRBV29-1 and TRBJ2-1, with TRBD2 matching over 14 bases. V shed 3 bases, J shed 9 bases, and the junction held 7 bases outside the gene matches. CDR3 length equals 15 residues. Per germline, CDR1 SQVTM and CDR2 ANQGSEA. In nucleotides, the CDR3 is TGCAGCGTTGAGGGACTAGCGGGAGTCTATTTTGAGCAGTTCTTC. Its protein is CSVEGLAGVYFEQFF.

A single count supports this clone. CDR3 region: CASRGTSGGETQYF. The CDR3 nucleotides are TGCGCCAGCAGAGGAACTAGCGGGGGGGAGACCCAGTACTTC. This chain uses TRBV5-1 with TRBJ2-5, with 12 bases aligning to TRBD2. The junction had 4 bases not matched to a gene; V was cut back by 5 bases and J by 5 bases. Per germline, CDR1 SGHRS and CDR2 YFSETQ. The CDR3 covers 14 residues.

This clone was seen only once. The chain has TRBV15 and TRBJ1-5; TRBD1 matches at 9 bases. Trimming took 2 bases from V and 7 from J; bases not matched to a gene: 3. CDR3 length: 14 amino acids. Germline CDR1 reads LNHNV; CDR2 reads YYDKDF (reference sequence). CDR3 residues: CATSRRDRAQPQHF. CDR3 sequence (DNA): TGTGCCACCAGCAGAAGGGACAGGGCGCAGCCCCAGCATTTT. The variable domain in full, with the rest retrieved from reference TRBV15 and TRBJ1-5, is DAMVIQNPRYQVTQFGKPVTLSCSQTLNHNVMYWYQQKSSQAPKLLFHYYDKDFNNEADTPDNFQSRRPNTSFCFLDIRSPGLGDTAMYLCATSRRDRAQPQHFGDGTRLSIL.

The chain carries TRBV9 and TRBJ1-1; D possibly corresponds to TRBD1 (5 bases). Germline V gives CDR1 SGDLS, CDR2 YYNGEE. The CDR3 is 14 amino acids. V lost 3 bases, J lost 1 base, and 10 bases lay in between. The CDR3 DNA reads as TGTGCCAGCAGCGGTATACAGGAGAACACTGAAGCTTTCTTT. This codes for CASSGIQENTEAFF. The full variable domain, rest sourced from reference TRBV9 and TRBJ1-1, is DSGVTQTPKHLITATGQRVTLRCSPRSGDLSVYWYQQSLDQGLQFLIQYYNGEERAKGNILERFSAQQFPDLHSELNLSSLELGDSALYFCASSGIQENTEAFFGQGTRLTVV.

The chain recombines TRBV2 with TRBJ2-1; 10 bases agree with TRBD2. V shed 8 bases and J 7 bases; nucleotides not matched to a gene: 14. Germline CDR1 is SNHLY and CDR2 is FYNNEI. The CDR3 contains 16 residues. CDR3 in amino acids: CASRKLTSGTSNEQFF. The CDR3 nucleotides are TGTGCCAGCCGTAAATTAACTAGCGGGACGAGTAATGAGCAGTTCTTC.

The chain joins TRBV6-6 to TRBJ2-2; TRBD1 is a possible D gene (5 bases). This CDR3 spans 16 amino acids. Germline assignment: CDR1 MNHNY and CDR2 SVGAGI (reference sequence). The V gene lost 6 bases and the J gene lost 1 base, with 15 bases spanning the gap. The CDR3 DNA is TGTGCCAGCAGGGGCCCCGACAGTGGGAACACCGGGGAGCTGTTTTTT. Protein sequence: CASRGPDSGNTGELFF.

This chain links TRBV27 with TRBJ2-7; 10 nucleotides agree with TRBD2. The CDR3 length is 13 residues. J lost 6 bases, V lost 3 bases, and 2 bases had no gene match. Germline V gives CDR1 MNHEY, CDR2 SMNVEV (reference sequence). The CDR3 here is CASSFLAGVEQYF. The CDR3 DNA reads TGTGCCAGCAGTTTTCTAGCGGGAGTCGAGCAGTACTTC.

The chain uses TRBV7-2 and TRBJ2-2; the match to TRBD1 covers 7 bases. The CDR3 runs to 13 residues. V shed 4 bases and J 6 bases; nucleotides not matched to a gene: 2. From germline, CDR1 is SGHTA and CDR2 FQGNSA. CDR3 loop: CASSSQGPGELFF. CDR3 in DNA: TGTGCCAGCAGCTCACAGGGGCCCGGGGAGCTGTTTTTT.

The V and J genes are TRBV7-9 and TRBJ1-2; a weak D match, TRBD1 (5 bases). Trimming stripped 5 bases from V and 4 bases from J, with 11 bases between. The CDR3 has 13 amino acids. Germline assignment: CDR1 SEHNR and CDR2 FQNEAQ (reference sequence). CDR3 sequence: CASSPDTAYGYTF. CDR3 DNA sequence: TGTGCCAGCAGCCCGGACACCGCCTATGGCTACACCTTC.

The genes are TRBV7-2 and TRBJ1-1; the match to TRBD1 covers 7 bases. The CDR3 extends over 18 amino acids. V lost 5 bases to trimming and J lost 0 bases; unmatched junction nucleotides: 15. Germline loops: CDR1 SGHTA, CDR2 FQGNSA. This CDR3 reads CASSGWPGQTTVNTEAFF. Here the CDR3 DNA reads TGTGCCAGCAGCGGATGGCCGGGACAGACGACGGTGAACACTGAAGCTTTCTTT.

This clone has a handful of counts. The chain combines TRBV9 with TRBJ1-2; D is unresolved. The CDR3 extends over 14 amino acids. Trimming removed 3 bases from V and 0 bases from J, with 9 bases in between. Per the germline V gene, CDR1 is SGDLS and CDR2 is YYNGEE. CDR3 residues: CASSAGGSNYGYTF. CDR3 sequence (DNA): TGTGCCAGCAGCGCAGGAGGTTCTAACTATGGCTACACCTTC.

The CDR3 bases are TGCGCCAGCAGCTTGGAATCAGGCGCCCCATCCTATGGCTACACCTTC. It is translated as CASSLESGAPSYGYTF. The chain is built from TRBV5-1 and TRBJ1-2, with D unclear. V was cut by 0 bases and J by 4 bases, with 16 bases left in between. Looked up from germline, CDR1 is SGHRS and CDR2 is YFSETQ. The CDR3 has 16 amino acids.

V is TRBV6-4 and J is TRBJ1-2; D gene uncertain. Germline assignment: CDR1 MRHNA and CDR2 SNTAGT. This CDR3 spans 14 amino acids. Trimming stripped 5 bases from V and 2 bases from J, with 12 bases between. CDR3 DNA sequence: TGTGCCAGCAGTCCGGGTAAAGGGAACTATGGCTACACCTTC. Its translation: CASSPGKGNYGYTF.